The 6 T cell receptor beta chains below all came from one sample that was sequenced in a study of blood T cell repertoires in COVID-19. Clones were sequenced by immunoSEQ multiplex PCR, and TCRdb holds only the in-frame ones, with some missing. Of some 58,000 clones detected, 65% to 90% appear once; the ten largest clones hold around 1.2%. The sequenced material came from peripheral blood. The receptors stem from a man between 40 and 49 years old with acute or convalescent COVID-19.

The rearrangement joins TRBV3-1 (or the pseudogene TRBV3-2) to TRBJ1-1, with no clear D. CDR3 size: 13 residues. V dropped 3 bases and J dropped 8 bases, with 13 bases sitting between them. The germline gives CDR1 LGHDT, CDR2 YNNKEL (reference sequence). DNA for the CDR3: TGTGCCAGCAGCCAGGGAGGAGCCAGGGAAGCTTTCTTT. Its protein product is CASSQGGAREAFF.

CDR3 residues: CASRFRGQGETQYF. CDR3 bases: TGTGCCAGCAGATTTAGGGGACAGGGAGAGACCCAGTACTTC. V is TRBV2 and J is TRBJ2-5, with 9 bases lining up with TRBD1. This CDR3 comprises 14 residues. V dropped 6 bases and J dropped 4; count of bases not matched to a gene: 6. From germline, CDR1 is SNHLY and CDR2 FYNNEI.

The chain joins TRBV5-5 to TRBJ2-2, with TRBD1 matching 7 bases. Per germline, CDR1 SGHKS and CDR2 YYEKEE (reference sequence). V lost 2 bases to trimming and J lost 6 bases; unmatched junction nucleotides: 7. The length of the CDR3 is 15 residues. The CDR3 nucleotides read TGTGCCAGCAGCTTTGGGACAGTGTTTTCCGGGGAGCTGTTTTTT. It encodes CASSFGTVFSGELFF.

DNA of the CDR3: TGTGCCAGCAGTTACGAGGACAATGAGCAGTTCTTC. Its translation is CASSYEDNEQFF. The chain carries TRBV6-2 or TRBV6-3 and TRBJ2-1; D unclear. The CDR3 length is 12 residues. Germline V gene data show CDR1 as MNHEY and CDR2 as SVGEGT. Trimming took 2 bases from V and 5 from J, leaving 4 bases between them.

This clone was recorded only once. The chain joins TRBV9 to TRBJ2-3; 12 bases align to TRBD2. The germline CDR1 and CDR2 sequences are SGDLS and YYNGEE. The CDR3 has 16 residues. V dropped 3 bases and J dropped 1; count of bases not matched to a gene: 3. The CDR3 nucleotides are TGTGCCAGCAGCGCACTAGCGGGGGGAGGCACAGATACGCAGTATTTT. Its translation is CASSALAGGGTDTQYF.

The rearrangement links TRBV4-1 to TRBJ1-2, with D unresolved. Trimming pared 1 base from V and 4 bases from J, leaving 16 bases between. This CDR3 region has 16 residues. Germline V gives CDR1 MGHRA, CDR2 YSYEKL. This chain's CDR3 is CASSQGSGELPYGYTF. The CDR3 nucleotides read TGCGCCAGCAGCCAAGGGAGCGGGGAATTGCCCTATGGCTACACCTTC.